This T cell receptor beta chain is from a study of early T cells in non-severe SARS-CoV-2 infection. Overall study context: The authors sequenced bulk RNA from unsorted whole blood, leaving chains unpaired.

Unique molecular identifiers (one per individual cDNA molecule) were attached. MiXCR, run by TCRdb on the 5' RACE reads, gives a single entry per CDR3 protein. Altogether about 22,000 distinct CDR3 sequences are present, 3.6% being singletons, with the ten largest covering around 5.5%. This clonotype was counted only a few times. Its specificity is unknown. Overall study results and limits: Anti-spike CD8 responses were favored by VDJdb matching, which missed private and CD4 specificities.

The sample was whole blood. The sequence came from an adult who was a healthcare worker with PCR-confirmed SARS-CoV-2 infection or an uninfected control (not recorded which).

The chain's CDR3 is CASSVSRSTDTQYF. The CDR3 DNA reads as TGTGCCAGCAGCGTCTCCCGTTCGACAGATACGCAGTATTTT. V is TRBV9 and J is TRBJ2-3, with D unresolved. The V end lost 2 bases, the J end lost 3 bases, and 10 bases lay between the germline ends. In germline, CDR1 is SGDLS, CDR2 YYNGEE. This CDR3 comprises 14 residues.